The 17 T cell receptor beta chains reported below all come from one sample, sequenced in a study of blood T cell repertoires in COVID-19. Produced via immunoSEQ multiplex PCR; TCRdb's table is partial and in-frame only. This table holds about 110,000 clones, around 76% found once. Sequencing input: peripheral blood. These TCRs come from a woman aged 70-85 years with acute or convalescent COVID-19.

In its sample, this clone was seen a few times. This chain uses TRBV5-1 with TRBJ2-7; 7 bases match TRBD1. Losses at the gene ends were 6 bases for V and 7 bases for J; bases not matched to a gene: 10. This CDR3 has 13 residues. Germline V gene lookup returns CDR1 SGHRS and CDR2 YFSETQ. The CDR3 DNA reads as TGCGCCAGCAATTTCGGGGACAGTCGGGAGCAGTACTTC. It is translated as CASNFGDSREQYF.

The CDR3 is CASSIGQGSFTEAFF. CDR3 coding DNA: TGTGCCAGTAGTATAGGACAGGGCAGTTTCACTGAAGCTTTCTTT. The chain uses TRBV19 and TRBJ1-1; 7 positions match TRBD1. The germline CDR1 and CDR2 sequences are LNHDA and SQIVND (reference sequence). J gave up 4 bases and V 1 base, and 6 bases lay outside the gene matches. The CDR3 has 15 residues.

The chain is built from TRBV29-1 and TRBJ2-1, with TRBD1 as a possible D gene (6 bases). The CDR3 has 13 residues. CDR1 is SQVTM and CDR2 is ANQGSEA in the germline V gene. V gave up 8 bases and J gave up 4 bases, with 15 bases separating them. The CDR3 nucleotides read TGCAGCTTAACAGGGACCCGATACAATGAGCAGTTCTTC. It encodes CSLTGTRYNEQFF.

This clone was observed many times. This specimen includes other DNA sequences encoding the same CDR3. This chain connects TRBV5-1 to TRBJ1-2; 9 nucleotides agree with TRBD1. V was clipped by 0 bases and J by 2 bases; unmatched bases: 2. This CDR3 spans 15 amino acids. Per germline, CDR1 SGHRS and CDR2 YFSETQ. The CDR3 reads CASSLGTGANYGYTF. For the CDR3, the DNA is TGCGCCAGCAGCTTGGGGACAGGGGCAAACTATGGCTACACCTTC.

This clone was found many times. The J gene is TRBJ1-2, the V gene TRBV27, with 9 nucleotides matching TRBD1. The germline gives CDR1 MNHEY, CDR2 SMNVEV (reference sequence). V shed 4 bases and J 3 bases; nucleotides not matched to a gene: 6. The CDR3 contains 15 residues. CDR3 nucleotides: TGTGCCAGCAGTTCCCGACAGGGGGAAGACTATGGCTACACCTTC. It codes for CASSSRQGEDYGYTF.

This clone was counted only a few times. The gene calls are TRBV19 and TRBJ1-4; TRBD1 might be the D (6 bases). Trimming cost V 5 bases and J 8 bases, with 15 bases left between them. Germline assignment: CDR1 LNHDA and CDR2 SQIVND (reference sequence). CDR3 length: 14 residues. This chain's CDR3 is CASSQGSSGEKLFF. CDR3 DNA: TGTGCCAGTAGTCAGGGGTCCTCAGGGGAAAAACTGTTTTTT.

The J gene is TRBJ1-2, the V gene TRBV12-5; 9 bases match TRBD1. This CDR3 comprises 14 residues. V was clipped by 3 bases and J by 7 bases; unmatched bases: 6. CDR1 LGHNT and CDR2 FRNRAP come from the germline V gene. The CDR3 is CASGLNRGLFGYTF. The CDR3 DNA reads TGTGCTAGTGGTTTAAACAGGGGGCTTTTTGGCTACACCTTC.

The chain couples TRBV29-1 to TRBJ1-1; the D gene is possibly TRBD1 (6 bases). V gave up 6 bases and J gave up 1 base, with 12 bases separating them. CDR1 and CDR2 from the germline V gene are SQVTM and ANQGSEA. The CDR3 runs to 13 residues. For the CDR3, the DNA is TGCAGCGTGACCCGAGGGGGGAACACTGAAGCTTTCTTT. Its protein product is CSVTRGGNTEAFF.

This clone was counted a single time. The chain carries TRBV5-1 and TRBJ1-4, with D possibly being TRBD1 (5 bases). The germline V gene encodes CDR1 SGHRS and CDR2 YFSETQ. This CDR3 contains 16 residues. Trimming removed 2 bases at V and 2 bases at J, with 13 bases between. In nucleotides, the CDR3 is TGCGCCAGCAGCTTCGGCGGGGCTCCCACTAATGAAAAACTGTTTTTT. Translation gives CASSFGGAPTNEKLFF.

The chain recombines TRBV9 with TRBJ2-5, with no clear D. V was clipped by 0 bases and J by 5 bases, with 11 bases between them. Germline CDR1 and CDR2: SGDLS and YYNGEE. CDR3 length: 14 amino acids. The CDR3 region has the DNA TGTGCCAGCAGCGTAGGGCGGCTCGGGGAGACCCAGTACTTC. It encodes CASSVGRLGETQYF.

This clone was seen more than once but under ten times. The rearrangement links TRBV3-1 (or the pseudogene TRBV3-2) to TRBJ2-6; maybe TRBD1 (5 bases). This CDR3 has 15 residues. Trimming removed 4 bases at V and 2 bases at J, with 9 bases between. The germline V gene has CDR1 LGHDT and CDR2 YNNKEL (reference sequence). The CDR3: CASSRQGAGANVLTF. The CDR3 DNA reads as TGTGCCAGCAGCCGGCAGGGTGCTGGGGCCAACGTCCTGACTTTC.

This clone is a singleton in its sample. The V call is TRBV20-1, the J call TRBJ2-3; 14 bases line up with TRBD2. Germline CDR1 DFQATT, CDR2 SNEGSKA (reference sequence). The ends lost 3 bases at V and 6 bases at J; junction bases unmatched: 8. The CDR3 consists of 16 residues. The CDR3 sequence: CSASTGLAGGGDTQYF. CDR3 nucleotides: TGCAGTGCTAGTACAGGACTAGCGGGGGGTGGCGATACGCAGTATTTT.

V usage is TRBV5-1 and J usage is TRBJ1-1; 7 positions match TRBD1. The V gene end was trimmed by 4 bases and the J gene end by 4 bases; junction bases not matched to a gene: 10. The CDR3 runs 15 residues. Germline loops: CDR1 SGHRS, CDR2 YFSETQ. The CDR3, as DNA: TGCGCCAGCAGCGCCGAGGGGGCGCTGGGCACTGAAGCTTTCTTT. Translation: CASSAEGALGTEAFF.

The gene calls are TRBV11-2 and TRBJ2-5; 8 bases align to TRBD2. Germline trimming cut 4 bases from V and 0 bases from J; bases unmatched to any gene: 7. Germline V gives CDR1 SGHAT, CDR2 FQNNGV. This CDR3 comprises 16 residues. CDR3 nucleotide sequence: TGTGCCAGCAGCTCGGGAGGGGTGGCAGACCAAGAGACCCAGTACTTC. It encodes CASSSGGVADQETQYF.

This clone has just one count. J is TRBJ2-1 and V is TRBV3-1 (or the pseudogene TRBV3-2), with 8 bases lining up with TRBD1. Germline values: CDR1 LGHDT, CDR2 YNNKEL (reference sequence). This CDR3 is built from 13 residues. V lost 0 bases, J lost 12 bases, and 4 bases stayed unmatched. CDR3 coding DNA: TGTGCCAGCAGCCAAGACCGGGACAGGATGCAGTTCTTC. This translates into CASSQDRDRMQFF.

V usage is TRBV14 and J usage is TRBJ2-7; a possible D gene is TRBD1 (6 bases). The germline V and J ends were trimmed by 4 bases and 5 bases, with 12 bases remaining between them. CDR1 and CDR2 from the germline V gene are SGHDN and FVKESK. This CDR3 has 13 residues. CDR3 nucleotides: TGTGCCAGCAGCCCTTGGGACACCCACGAGCAGTACTTC. This sequence encodes CASSPWDTHEQYF.

The chain links TRBV5-1 to TRBJ1-3; possible D gene TRBD1, 6 bases. Trimming stripped 4 bases from V and 3 bases from J, with 8 bases between. The germline gives CDR1 SGHRS, CDR2 YFSETQ. The CDR3 sequence is 13 residues long. DNA for the CDR3: TGCGCCAGCAGCCGGGACATTGGAAACACCATATATTTT. It codes for CASSRDIGNTIYF.